The 18 T cell receptor beta chains listed next were all sequenced from one sample in a study of shared clonotypes between healthy human individuals. Clones were sequenced by immunoSEQ multiplex PCR, and TCRdb holds only the in-frame ones, with some missing. The sample comprises just over 2,000,000 clones, 85% to 95% of which are singletons, and 0.13% rests with the top ten. Source material: naive CD4+ T cells sorted from blood. Subset defined: CD45RA+ positively selected. These receptors came from a man between 18 and 29 years old in good health.

This chain connects TRBV12-5 to TRBJ2-7; TRBD2 matches 9 bases. Germline CDR1 and CDR2: LGHNT and FRNRAP. The trim removed 6 bases at V and 5 bases at J, leaving 11 bases unmatched. The CDR3 spans 15 residues. This CDR3 reads CASGAGLAHSDEQYF. The CDR3 DNA follows: TGTGCTAGTGGCGCGGGACTAGCCCATTCTGACGAGCAGTACTTC.

The chain uses TRBV9 and TRBJ2-3, with TRBD2 matching over 8 bases. The CDR3 covers 16 residues. Germline V CDR1 and CDR2: SGDLS, YYNGEE. Trimming took 2 bases from V and 1 from J; bases not matched to a gene: 6. The CDR3 sequence: CASSVLPGLGTDTQYF. The CDR3 DNA reads as TGTGCCAGCAGCGTCCTCCCGGGACTAGGCACAGATACGCAGTATTTT.

The V call is TRBV19, the J call TRBJ2-2, with unresolved D. V dropped 8 bases and J dropped 1 base, with 11 bases sitting between them. CDR3 length: 14 residues. Per germline, CDR1 LNHDA and CDR2 SQIVND (reference sequence). The DNA for the CDR3 is TGTGCCAGTCATCAGGTATTGAACACCGGGGAGCTGTTTTTT. This sequence encodes CASHQVLNTGELFF. Variable domain in full (rest from reference TRBV19 and TRBJ2-2): DGGITQSPKYLFRKEGQNVTLSCEQNLNHDAMYWYRQDPGQGLRLIYYSQIVNDFQKGDIAEGYSVSREKKESFPLTVTSAQKNPTAFYLCASHQVLNTGELFFGEGSRLTVL.

Here the CDR3 reads CASSLRQSNQPQHF. CDR3 coding DNA: TGTGCCAGCAGTTTAAGACAGAGCAATCAGCCCCAGCATTTT. This chain links TRBV28 with TRBJ1-5; possibly TRBD1 for D (5 bases). V shed 2 bases and J shed 1 base, with 6 bases lying between them. CDR1 and CDR2 from the germline V gene are MDHEN and SYDVKM. The CDR3 has 14 residues.

The chain links TRBV30 to TRBJ1-5, with D perhaps TRBD1 (6 bases). V dropped 1 base and J dropped 7 bases, with 11 bases sitting between them. Germline values: CDR1 GTSNPN, CDR2 SVGIG (reference sequence). This CDR3 is 13 amino acids long. The CDR3 spells CAWSAGGEQPQHF. DNA of the CDR3: TGTGCCTGGAGTGCTGGGGGCGAACAGCCCCAGCATTTT.

This clone was observed a single time. The chain uses TRBV15 and TRBJ1-3; D uncertain. V shed 6 bases and J shed 0 bases, with 15 bases lying between them. The germline V gene encodes CDR1 LNHNV and CDR2 YYDKDF (reference sequence). The CDR3 runs 16 residues. For the CDR3, the DNA is TGTGCCACCAGGGGAGGCGGTACCATCTCTGGAAACACCATATATTTT. Translation: CATRGGGTISGNTIYF. The whole variable domain, filled in from reference TRBV15 and TRBJ1-3, reads DAMVIQNPRYQVTQFGKPVTLSCSQTLNHNVMYWYQQKSSQAPKLLFHYYDKDFNNEADTPDNFQSRRPNTSFCFLDIRSPGLGDTAMYLCATRGGGTISGNTIYFGEGSWLTVV.

The V gene is TRBV28, the J gene TRBJ2-3; 10 nucleotides agree with TRBD1. Germline CDR1 is MDHEN and CDR2 is SYDVKM. The V gene end was trimmed by 8 bases and the J gene end by 4 bases; junction bases not matched to a gene: 6. The CDR3 sequence is 14 residues long. The CDR3 DNA is TGTGCCAGCCGGGGACAGGGGACCCCAGATACGCAGTATTTT. The encoded protein is CASRGQGTPDTQYF.

The gene calls are TRBV2 and TRBJ1-5; TRBD1 might be the D (5 bases). V lost 6 bases and J 3 bases, leaving 15 bases between the germline ends. This CDR3 region has 15 residues. Germline values: CDR1 SNHLY, CDR2 FYNNEI. The CDR3 sequence: CASSVDGGFNQPQHF. The CDR3 DNA is TGTGCCAGCAGCGTGGACGGGGGTTTCAATCAGCCCCAGCATTTT. Full variable domain (rest looked up from reference TRBV2 and TRBJ1-5): EPEVTQTPSHQVTQMGQEVILRCVPISNHLYFYWYRQILGQKVEFLVSFYNNEISEKSEIFDDQFSVERPDGSNFTLKIRSTKLEDSAMYFCASSVDGGFNQPQHFGDGTRLSIL.

This clone appeared a single time. The chain couples TRBV7-9 to TRBJ2-5, with TRBD2 matching 7 bases. V was pared by 1 base and J by 9 bases, with 8 bases of the junction left unmatched. Per the germline V gene, CDR1 is SEHNR and CDR2 is FQNEAQ (reference sequence). This CDR3 comprises 14 residues. As DNA, the CDR3 is TGTGCCAGCAGCTTAGATCCTTGGGGAGGGGCCCAGTACTTC. It is translated as CASSLDPWGGAQYF.

The J gene is TRBJ1-1, the V gene TRBV5-1, with TRBD1 matching over 8 bases. The CDR3 length is 14 residues. V gave up 0 bases and J gave up 6 bases; unmatched junction bases: 4. Germline V gene sequence: CDR1 SGHRS, CDR2 YFSETQ. The CDR3 reads CASSLGRGRSEAFF. CDR3 bases: TGCGCCAGCAGCTTGGGCAGGGGGCGGTCTGAAGCTTTCTTT.

As for this clone: A much larger clone lies a single base off, so this may be a read error. Within the sample, other DNA sequences also encode this same CDR3. The chain employs TRBV28 and TRBJ1-2, with a possible D match to TRBD1 (6 bases). V was trimmed by 6 bases and J by 2 bases, leaving 10 bases between them. The CDR3 length is 13 residues. Germline CDR1 and CDR2: MDHEN and SYDVKM. The CDR3 nucleotides are TGTGCCAGCAGCCCCACAGGGAACTATGGCTACACCTTC. Translated: CASSPTGNYGYTF.

There are a few counts of this clone. Other DNA sequences in the sample encode the same CDR3. This chain uses TRBV19 with TRBJ2-5; D might be TRBD2 (5 bases). This CDR3 is built from 13 residues. The germline V gene encodes CDR1 LNHDA and CDR2 SQIVND (reference sequence). The ends were cut back, 3 bases at V and 2 bases at J, with 7 bases in the middle. CDR3 amino acids: CASSISGQETQYF. The CDR3 DNA sequence: TGTGCCAGTAGTATCTCGGGGCAAGAGACCCAGTACTTC.

The rearrangement joins TRBV5-5 to TRBJ1-2; a weak D match, TRBD1 (5 bases). Trimming removed 4 bases from V and 2 bases from J, with 9 bases in between. CDR3 length equals 13 residues. Germline assignment: CDR1 SGHKS and CDR2 YYEKEE (reference sequence). The CDR3 loop reads CASSQGTNYGYTF. CDR3 bases: TGTGCCAGCAGCCAAGGGACGAACTATGGCTACACCTTC.

About this clone itself: In the same sample, other DNA sequences code for this CDR3. This chain joins TRBV7-2 and TRBJ1-1; a possible D gene is TRBD1 (5 bases). The ends were cut back, 2 bases at V and 6 bases at J, with 7 bases in the middle. Germline CDR1 is SGHTA and CDR2 is FQGNSA. The CDR3 has 12 residues. The CDR3 is CASSLRGAEAFF. CDR3 sequence (DNA): TGTGCCAGCAGCTTAAGGGGCGCTGAAGCTTTCTTT.

Comments on this clone: The same CDR3 arises from other DNA sequences in this sample as well. This chain connects TRBV7-2 to TRBJ2-1; D perhaps matches TRBD1 (6 bases). Trimming shortened V by 4 bases and J by 4 bases, and 8 bases separated the two germline ends. The CDR3 is 13 amino acids. The germline V gene encodes CDR1 SGHTA and CDR2 FQGNSA. The CDR3 DNA reads TGTGCCAGCAGCTCCGGACAGTACAATGAGCAGTTCTTC. It translates to CASSSGQYNEQFF.

This sequence joins TRBV28 and TRBJ2-1, with D possibly called TRBD1 or TRBD2 (6 bases each). There are 13 residues in the CDR3. V dropped 8 bases and J dropped 10 bases, with 18 bases sitting between them. Germline CDR1 MDHEN, CDR2 SYDVKM. Written as DNA, the CDR3 is TGTGCCAGCGGAAGGGGGGCCTGGGAGGAGCAGTTCTTC. Protein sequence: CASGRGAWEEQFF.

Comment on this clone: The same CDR3 is also encoded by other DNA sequences in this sample. This chain connects TRBV5-1 to TRBJ2-7; D gene ambiguous. The CDR3 is 13 amino acids. Germline lookup yields CDR1 SGHRS and CDR2 YFSETQ. The V gene lost 0 bases and the J gene lost 0 bases, with 4 bases spanning the gap. The chain's CDR3 is CASSLVGSYEQYF. The CDR3 DNA sequence: TGCGCCAGCAGCTTGGTGGGCTCCTACGAGCAGTACTTC. Full variable domain (missing parts from reference TRBV5-1 and TRBJ2-7): KAGVTQTPRYLIKTRGQQVTLSCSPISGHRSVSWYQQTPGQGLQFLFEYFSETQRNKGNFPGRFSGRQFSNSRSEMNVSTLELGDSALYLCASSLVGSYEQYFGPGTRLTVT.

The chain has TRBV5-4 and TRBJ1-6, with D possibly matching TRBD1 (6 bases). From germline, CDR1 is SGHNT and CDR2 YYREEE (reference sequence). The CDR3 spans 15 residues. The ends were cut back, 4 bases at V and 9 bases at J, with 17 bases in the middle. The CDR3 region has the DNA TGTGCCAGCAGCCTCGGGAGAGGGGGACTTTCACCCCTCCACTTT. It is translated as CASSLGRGGLSPLHF.